The clone carrying this T cell receptor (beta chain) was recorded a few times. V was shortened by 2 bases and J by 1 base, with 11 bases between the two germline ends. CDR1 KGHSH and CDR2 LQKENI come from the germline V gene. The CDR3 is 15 residues long. Individual cDNA molecules each received unique molecular identifiers attached to them. TCRdb itself ran the 5' RACE reads through MiXCR, one entry per CDR3 protein. The sample holds tens of thousands of distinct CDR3 sequences, 4% to 5.5% seen once. The data stem from a study of early T cells in non-severe SARS-CoV-2 infection. The chain recombines TRBV18 with TRBJ1-2; D gene uncertain. Source material: whole blood. The TCR comes from an adult who was a healthcare worker with PCR-confirmed SARS-CoV-2 infection or an uninfected control (not recorded which). This CDR3 is CASSPEADLNYGYTF. CDR3 bases: TGTGCCAGCTCACCAGAGGCTGACCTTAACTATGGCTACACCTTC.